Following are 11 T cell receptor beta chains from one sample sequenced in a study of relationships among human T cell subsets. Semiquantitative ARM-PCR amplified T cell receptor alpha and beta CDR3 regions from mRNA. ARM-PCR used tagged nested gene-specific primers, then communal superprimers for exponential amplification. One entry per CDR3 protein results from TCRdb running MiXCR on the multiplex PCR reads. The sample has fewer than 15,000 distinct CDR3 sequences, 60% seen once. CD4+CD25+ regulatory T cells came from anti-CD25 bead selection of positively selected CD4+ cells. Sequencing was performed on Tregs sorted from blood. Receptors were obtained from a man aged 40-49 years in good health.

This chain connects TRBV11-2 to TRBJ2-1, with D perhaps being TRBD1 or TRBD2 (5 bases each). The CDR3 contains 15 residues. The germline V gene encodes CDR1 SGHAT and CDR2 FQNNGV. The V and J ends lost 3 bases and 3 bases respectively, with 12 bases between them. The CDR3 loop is CASSFPGRNYNEQFF. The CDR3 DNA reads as TGTGCCAGCAGCTTTCCGGGACGGAACTACAATGAGCAGTTCTTC.

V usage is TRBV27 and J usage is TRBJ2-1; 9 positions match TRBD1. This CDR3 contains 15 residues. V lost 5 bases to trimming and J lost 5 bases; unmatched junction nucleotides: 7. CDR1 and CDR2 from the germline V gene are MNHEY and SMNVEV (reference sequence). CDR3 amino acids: CASSGTGNRDNEQFF. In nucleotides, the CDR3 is TGTGCCAGCAGTGGGACAGGGAATAGAGACAATGAGCAGTTCTTC.

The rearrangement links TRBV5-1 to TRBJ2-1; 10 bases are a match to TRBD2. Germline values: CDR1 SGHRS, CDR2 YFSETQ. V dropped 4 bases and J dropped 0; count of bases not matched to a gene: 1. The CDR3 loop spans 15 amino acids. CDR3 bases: TGCGCCAGCAGCGCTAGCGGGGGCTCCTACAATGAGCAGTTCTTC. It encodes CASSASGGSYNEQFF.

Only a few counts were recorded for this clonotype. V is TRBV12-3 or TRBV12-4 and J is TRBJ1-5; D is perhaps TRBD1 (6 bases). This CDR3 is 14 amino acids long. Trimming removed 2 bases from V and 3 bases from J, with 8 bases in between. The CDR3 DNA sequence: TGTGCCAGCAGTTTACGGGACAACAATCAGCCCCAGCATTTT. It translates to CASSLRDNNQPQHF.

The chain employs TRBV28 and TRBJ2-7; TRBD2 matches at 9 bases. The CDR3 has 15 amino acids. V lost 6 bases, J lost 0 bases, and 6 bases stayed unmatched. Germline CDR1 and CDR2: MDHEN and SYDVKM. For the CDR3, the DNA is TGTGCCAGCAGAACCGGGACTAGCAGCTCCTACGAGCAGTACTTC. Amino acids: CASRTGTSSSYEQYF.

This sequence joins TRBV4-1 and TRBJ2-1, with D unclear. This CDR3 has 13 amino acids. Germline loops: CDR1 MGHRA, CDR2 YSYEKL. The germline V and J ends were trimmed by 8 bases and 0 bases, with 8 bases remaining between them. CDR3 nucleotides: TGCGCCAGCGGGTCGAGCTCCTACAATGAGCAGTTCTTC. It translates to CASGSSSYNEQFF.

As DNA, the CDR3 is TGCGCCAGCAGTTGGACCCCTTCCGTAGACGAGCAGTACTTC. It is translated as CASSWTPSVDEQYF. V gene TRBV5-1 combines with J gene TRBJ2-7; D is uncertain. The V and J ends lost 5 bases and 5 bases respectively, with 17 bases between them. CDR1 and CDR2 from the germline V gene are SGHRS and YFSETQ. The CDR3 runs to 14 residues.

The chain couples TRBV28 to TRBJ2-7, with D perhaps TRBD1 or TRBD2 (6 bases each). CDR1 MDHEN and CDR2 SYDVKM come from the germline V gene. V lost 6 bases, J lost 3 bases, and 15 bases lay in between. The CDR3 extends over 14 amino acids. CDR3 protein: CASRTPEGGYEQYF. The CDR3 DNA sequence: TGTGCCAGCAGGACACCGGAGGGGGGCTACGAGCAGTACTTC.

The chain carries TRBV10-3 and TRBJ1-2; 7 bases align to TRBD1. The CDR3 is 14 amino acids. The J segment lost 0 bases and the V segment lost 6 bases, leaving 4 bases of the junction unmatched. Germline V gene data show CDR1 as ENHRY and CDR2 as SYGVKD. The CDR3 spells CAIRGDSPNYGYTF. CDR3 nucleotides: TGTGCCATCAGGGGGGACAGCCCTAACTATGGCTACACCTTC.

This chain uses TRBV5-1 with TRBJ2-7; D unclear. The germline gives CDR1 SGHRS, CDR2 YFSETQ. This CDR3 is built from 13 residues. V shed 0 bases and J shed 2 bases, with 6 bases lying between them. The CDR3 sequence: CASSLETAYEQYF. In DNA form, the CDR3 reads TGCGCCAGCAGCTTGGAGACTGCCTACGAGCAGTACTTC.

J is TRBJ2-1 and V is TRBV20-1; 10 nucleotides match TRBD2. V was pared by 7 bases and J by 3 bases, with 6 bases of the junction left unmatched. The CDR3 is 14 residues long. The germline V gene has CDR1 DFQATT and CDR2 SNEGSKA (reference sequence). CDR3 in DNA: TGCAGTGTAAGAGGACTAGCGGTCTACAATGAGCAGTTCTTC. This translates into CSVRGLAVYNEQFF.